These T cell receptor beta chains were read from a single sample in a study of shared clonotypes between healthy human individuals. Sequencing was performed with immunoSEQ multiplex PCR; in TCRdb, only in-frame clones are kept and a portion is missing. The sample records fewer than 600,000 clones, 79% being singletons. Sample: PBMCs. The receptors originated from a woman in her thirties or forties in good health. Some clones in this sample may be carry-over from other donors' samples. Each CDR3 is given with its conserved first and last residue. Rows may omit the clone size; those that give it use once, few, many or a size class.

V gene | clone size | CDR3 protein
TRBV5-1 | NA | CASSLEGQGYGYTF
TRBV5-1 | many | CASSPRTGLNTEAFF
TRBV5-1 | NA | CASSGEGTDTQYF
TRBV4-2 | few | CASSPLGAAYDYEQYF
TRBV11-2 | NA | CASSLSPSPLEAFF
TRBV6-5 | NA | CAMKIAGKETQYF
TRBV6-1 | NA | CASSPGLAGVYEQFF
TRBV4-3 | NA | CASSQDWALAGVNEQFF
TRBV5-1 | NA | CASSKGAGELFF
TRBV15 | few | CATSRDGTEDTQYF
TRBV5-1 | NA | CASSEIAGQETQYF
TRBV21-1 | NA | CASSNERTEQFF
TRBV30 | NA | CAWSVRLTNGYTF
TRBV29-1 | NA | CSVLVLEQYF
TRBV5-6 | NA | CASSLFPALGAQYF
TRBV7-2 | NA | CASSVRDRLAGGPLDTQYF
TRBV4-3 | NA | CASSQVGSGPNEQFF
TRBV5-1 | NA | CASSLGLAGEEQFF
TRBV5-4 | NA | CASSFGTSGRAPAYEQYF
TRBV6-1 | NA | CASRTGVKETQYF
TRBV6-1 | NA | CATRDEGGVRTEAFF
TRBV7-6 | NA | CASSFADDQPQHF
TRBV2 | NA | CASSEMRDHTYSYNEQFF
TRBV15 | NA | CATSREKSGANVLTF
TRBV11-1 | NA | CASELAGEETQYF
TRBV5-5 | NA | CASSLLAGAMLNEQYF